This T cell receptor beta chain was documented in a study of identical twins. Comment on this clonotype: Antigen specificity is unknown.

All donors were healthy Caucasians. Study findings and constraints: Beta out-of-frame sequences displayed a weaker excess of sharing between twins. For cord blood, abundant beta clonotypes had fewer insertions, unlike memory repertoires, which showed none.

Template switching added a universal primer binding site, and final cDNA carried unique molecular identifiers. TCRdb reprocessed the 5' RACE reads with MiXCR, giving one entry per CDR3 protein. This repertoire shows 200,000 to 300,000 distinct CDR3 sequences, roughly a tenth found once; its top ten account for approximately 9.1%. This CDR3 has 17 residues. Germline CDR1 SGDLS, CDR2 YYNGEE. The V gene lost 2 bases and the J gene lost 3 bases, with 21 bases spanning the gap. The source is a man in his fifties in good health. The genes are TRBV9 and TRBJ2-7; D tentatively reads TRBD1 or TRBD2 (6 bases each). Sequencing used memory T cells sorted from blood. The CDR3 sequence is CASSVGWDFRGHYEQYF. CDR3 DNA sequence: TGTGCCAGCAGCGTGGGGTGGGACTTCCGGGGACACTACGAGCAGTACTTC. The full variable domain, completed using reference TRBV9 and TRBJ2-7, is DSGVTQTPKHLITATGQRVTLRCSPRSGDLSVYWYQQSLDQGLQFLIQYYNGEERAKGNILERFSAQQFPDLHSELNLSSLELGDSALYFCASSVGWDFRGHYEQYFGPGTRLTVT.